The TCR beta chain described here comes from a study of cytomegalovirus exposure and HLA in healthy donors. Study-wide results and caveats: Most observed TCR sequences were rare, whereas some public TCRs were detected in many donors. Based on reports, TCR beta sequences accurately predicted HLA-A and HLA-B alleles for most subjects.

Germline-derived CDR1 and CDR2 are MRHNA and SNTAGT. This CDR3 comprises 14 residues. V shed 0 bases, J shed 12 bases, and the junction held 7 bases outside the gene matches. 13 Jbeta primers and 60 Vbeta primers were used for the PCR. Profiling relied on immunoSEQ multiplex PCR, and the TCRdb table lists in-frame clones only, not all of them. The sample shows about 160,000 clones, around 80% of them seen only once. For this clone: Its specificity is not known.

The source material was PBMCs. The J gene is TRBJ2-1, the V gene TRBV6-4, with TRBD2 matching 8 bases. The TCR sequence derives from a male donor in good health and CMV-seropositive. The CDR3: CASSDSGLEPAQFF. CDR3 nucleotide sequence: TGTGCCAGCAGTGACTCGGGACTAGAACCGGCGCAGTTCTTC.